Listed below are T cell receptor beta chains from one sample, sequenced in a study of shared clonotypes between healthy human individuals. Profiling relied on immunoSEQ multiplex PCR, and the TCRdb table lists in-frame clones only, not all of them. The table records roughly 2,300,000 clones, about nine tenths of them present only once. The sample comprised naive CD4+ T cells from PBMCs. The receptor set was obtained from a man between 18 and 35 years old in good health. Some clones in this sample may be carry-over from other donors' samples. The conserved cysteine and the conserved F or W are not part of the CDR3 here.

J: TRBJ2-3
V: TRBV5-1
CDR3: ASSLEEGADTQY

J: TRBJ2-5
V: TRBV29-1
CDR3: SVEDRGLVGQETQY

J: TRBJ1-4
V: TRBV5-1
CDR3: ASSISTGNEKLF

J: TRBJ2-1
V: TRBV29-1
CDR3: SVKDRGWSYNEQF

J: TRBJ2-2
V: TRBV4-3
CDR3: ASSLNPRGGQGFTGELF

J: TRBJ2-3
V: TRBV18
CDR3: ASSPVPDADTQY

J: TRBJ1-1
V: TRBV5-1
CDR3: ASSPARGRTEAF

J: TRBJ2-3
V: TRBV7-6
CDR3: ASSLLRTPGGSPGQQY

J: TRBJ2-6
V: TRBV19
CDR3: ASRVPGANVLT

J: TRBJ1-2
V: TRBV7-3
CDR3: ASSPLRQGEGGYT

J: TRBJ1-2
V: TRBV28
CDR3: ASSRQGIYGYT

J: TRBJ1-1
V: TRBV2
CDR3: ASSVDRVNTEAF

J: TRBJ2-7
V: TRBV7-9
CDR3: ASSDPRGLTYEQY

J: TRBJ2-6
V: TRBV5-1
CDR3: ASSMVGGPGANVLT

J: TRBJ1-2
V: TRBV2
CDR3: ASSPGTGGSYGYT

J: TRBJ1-3
V: TRBV5-4
CDR3: ASSSRSEGNTIY

J: TRBJ2-1
V: TRBV18
CDR3: ASSPGLDNEQF